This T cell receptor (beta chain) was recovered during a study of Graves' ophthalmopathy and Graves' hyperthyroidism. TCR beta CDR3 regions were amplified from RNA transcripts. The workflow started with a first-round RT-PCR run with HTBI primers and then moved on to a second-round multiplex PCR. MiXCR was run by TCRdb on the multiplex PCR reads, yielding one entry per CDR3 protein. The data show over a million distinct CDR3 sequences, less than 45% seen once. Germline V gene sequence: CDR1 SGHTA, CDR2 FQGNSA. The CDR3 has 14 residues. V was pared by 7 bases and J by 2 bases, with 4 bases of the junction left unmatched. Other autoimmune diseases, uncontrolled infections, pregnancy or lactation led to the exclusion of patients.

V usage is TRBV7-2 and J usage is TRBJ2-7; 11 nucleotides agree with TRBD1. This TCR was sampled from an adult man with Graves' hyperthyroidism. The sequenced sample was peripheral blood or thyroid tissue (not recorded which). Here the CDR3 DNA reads TGTGCCAGCACCGTGGACAGGGGGCCCTACGAGCAGTACTTC. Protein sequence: CASTVDRGPYEQYF.